These 6 T cell receptor beta chains originate from one sample sequenced in a study of cytomegalovirus exposure and HLA in healthy donors. The PCR was carried out with 60 Vbeta primers and 13 Jbeta primers. The repertoire was sequenced with immunoSEQ multiplex PCR; TCRdb's copy has only in-frame clones and lacks some. The profile covers some 190,000 clones, with 70% to 80% appearing a single time and about 1.6% taken by the ten largest. The sample comprised PBMCs. These receptors came from a woman aged 50 to 60 in good health and CMV-seronegative.

This clone was counted between two and nine times. The chain recombines TRBV11-2 with TRBJ1-1; no reliable D call. The V end lost 3 bases, the J end lost 0 bases, and 11 bases lay between the germline ends. The length of the CDR3 is 15 residues. Germline loops: CDR1 SGHAT, CDR2 FQNNGV. The CDR3 here is CASSLVGPVNTEAFF. As DNA, the CDR3 is TGTGCCAGCAGCTTGGTCGGTCCCGTGAACACTGAAGCTTTCTTT.

The chain has TRBV10-3 and TRBJ2-3; D not certain. Trimming took 3 bases from V and 2 from J, leaving 12 bases between them. This CDR3 comprises 15 residues. CDR1 and CDR2 from the germline V gene are ENHRY and SYGVKD. For the CDR3, the DNA is TGTGCCATCAGTGAAGAGCTCGGTTACACAGATACGCAGTATTTT. Protein product: CAISEELGYTDTQYF.

The V call is TRBV10-3, the J call TRBJ2-3; 11 bases are a match to TRBD2. Trimming removed 4 bases from V and 5 bases from J; junction bases left unmatched: 14. Germline CDR1 ENHRY, CDR2 SYGVKD. The CDR3 is 18 amino acids. The CDR3 protein is CAISVLPLTSGRQDTQYF. CDR3 sequence (DNA): TGTGCCATCAGTGTTCTACCCTTAACTAGCGGGAGACAAGATACGCAGTATTTT.

This clone was counted between two and nine times. The chain joins TRBV5-4 to TRBJ2-5; 7 nucleotides align to TRBD1. The tail of the sequence fits TRBJ2-7 better, so the J call may be wrong. The CDR3 sequence is 15 residues long. CDR1 and CDR2 from the germline V gene are SGHNT and YYREEE (reference sequence). This chain's CDR3 is CASSPENRGPYEQYF. CDR3 nucleotide sequence: TGTGCCAGCAGCCCGGAAAACAGGGGTCCCTACGAGCAGTACTTC.

The chain recombines TRBV11-2 with TRBJ2-7; 9 bases align to TRBD2. The CDR3 sequence is 15 residues long. V gave up 1 base and J gave up 6 bases; unmatched junction bases: 7. The germline V gene encodes CDR1 SGHAT and CDR2 FQNNGV. The CDR3 protein is CASSLGSRGGGEQYF. The CDR3, as DNA: TGTGCCAGCAGCTTAGGGTCCCGCGGGGGGGGCGAGCAGTACTTC.

The chain has TRBV28 and TRBJ2-3; TRBD1 aligns across 7 bases. In germline, CDR1 is MDHEN, CDR2 SYDVKM. The CDR3 spans 14 residues. V was clipped by 6 bases and J by 3 bases; unmatched bases: 6. CDR3 DNA sequence: TGTGCCAGCAGATCGGCAGGGGGTACAGATACGCAGTATTTT. Its protein product is CASRSAGGTDTQYF.